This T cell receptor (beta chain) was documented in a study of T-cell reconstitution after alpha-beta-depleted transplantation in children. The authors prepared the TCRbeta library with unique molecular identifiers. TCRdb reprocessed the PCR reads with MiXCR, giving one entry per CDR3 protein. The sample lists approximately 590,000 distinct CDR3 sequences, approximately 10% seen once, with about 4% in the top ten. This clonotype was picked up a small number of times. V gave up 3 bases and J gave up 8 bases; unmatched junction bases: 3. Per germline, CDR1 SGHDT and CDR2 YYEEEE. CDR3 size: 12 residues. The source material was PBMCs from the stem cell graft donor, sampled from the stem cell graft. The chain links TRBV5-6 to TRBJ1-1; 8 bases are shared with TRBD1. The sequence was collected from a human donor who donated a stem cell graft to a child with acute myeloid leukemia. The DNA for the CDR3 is TGTGCCAGCAGCTGGACAGGGCGCGAAGCTTTCTTT. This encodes CASSWTGREAFF.